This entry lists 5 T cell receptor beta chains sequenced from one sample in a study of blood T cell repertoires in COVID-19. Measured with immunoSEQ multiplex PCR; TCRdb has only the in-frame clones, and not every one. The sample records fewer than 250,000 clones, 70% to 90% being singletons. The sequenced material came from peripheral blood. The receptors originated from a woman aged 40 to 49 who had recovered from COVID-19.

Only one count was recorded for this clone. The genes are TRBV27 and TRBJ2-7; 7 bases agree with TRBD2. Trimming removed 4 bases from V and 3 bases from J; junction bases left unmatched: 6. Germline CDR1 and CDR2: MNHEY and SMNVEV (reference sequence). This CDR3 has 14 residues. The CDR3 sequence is CASSWTRGDYEQYF. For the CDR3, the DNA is TGTGCCAGCAGTTGGACTAGAGGTGACTACGAGCAGTACTTC.

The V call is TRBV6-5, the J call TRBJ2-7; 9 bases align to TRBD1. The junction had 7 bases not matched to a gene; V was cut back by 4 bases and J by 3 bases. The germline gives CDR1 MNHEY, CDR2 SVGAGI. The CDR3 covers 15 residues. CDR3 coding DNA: TGTGCCAGCAGTTCCACGCCGGGACAGGGCTACGAGCAGTACTTC. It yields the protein CASSSTPGQGYEQYF.

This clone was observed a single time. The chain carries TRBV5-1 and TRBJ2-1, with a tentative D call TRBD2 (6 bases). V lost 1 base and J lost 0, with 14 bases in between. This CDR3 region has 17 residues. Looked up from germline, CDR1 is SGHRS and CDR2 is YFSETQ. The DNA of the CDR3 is TGCGCCAGCAGCTTGACGGGAGACCCCAGCTCCTACAATGAGCAGTTCTTC. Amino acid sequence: CASSLTGDPSSYNEQFF.

Written as DNA, the CDR3 is TGTGCCAGCGGCGACAGGCAGGCCACTGAAGCTTTCTTT. Amino acid sequence: CASGDRQATEAFF. The genes are TRBV5-8 and TRBJ1-1; D might be TRBD1 (6 bases). V was trimmed by 7 bases and J by 4 bases, leaving 14 bases between them. CDR3 length equals 13 residues. Germline-derived CDR1 and CDR2 are SGHTS and YDEGEE.

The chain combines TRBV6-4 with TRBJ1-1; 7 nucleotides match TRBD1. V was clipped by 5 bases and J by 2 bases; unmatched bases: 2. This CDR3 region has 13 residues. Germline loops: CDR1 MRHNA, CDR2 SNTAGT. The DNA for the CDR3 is TGTGCCAGCAGTCGACAGGGAAACACTGAAGCTTTCTTT. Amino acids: CASSRQGNTEAFF.